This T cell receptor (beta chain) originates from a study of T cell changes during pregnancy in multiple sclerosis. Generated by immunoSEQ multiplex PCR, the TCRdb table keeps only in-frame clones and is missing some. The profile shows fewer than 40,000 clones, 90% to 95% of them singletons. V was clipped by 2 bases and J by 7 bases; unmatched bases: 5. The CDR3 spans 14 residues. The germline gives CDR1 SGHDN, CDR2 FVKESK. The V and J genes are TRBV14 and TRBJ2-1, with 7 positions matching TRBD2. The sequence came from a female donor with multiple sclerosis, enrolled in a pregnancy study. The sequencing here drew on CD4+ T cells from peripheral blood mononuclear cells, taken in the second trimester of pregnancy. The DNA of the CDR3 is TGTGCCAGCAGCCAAAATTGGGGAGGGAATGAGCAGTTCTTC. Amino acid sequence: CASSQNWGGNEQFF.